This T cell receptor (beta chain) was found in a study of T cells expressing NK-cell markers. Study-wide background: Repertoire data for TCR beta were derived from sorted T cells (CD3+CD56+NKG2C+, CD3+CD56+NKG2C- and CD3+CD56-NKG2C+). Seven sequenced donors out of eight were HCMV-seropositive, one seronegative. Overall study results and limits: These clonotypes, the leaders elsewhere, also led the CD3+CD56-NKG2C+ fraction in several donors. Dominant NKG2C+ clonotype frequencies of roughly 1.0-7.5% of CD8+ T cells were measured in over 5 donors.

The CDR3 loop spans 18 amino acids. The germline V gene has CDR1 SGHRS and CDR2 YFSETQ. On this clonotype: Its specificity is unknown.

After re-calling the 5' RACE reads, TCRdb lists one entry per CDR3 protein, DNA absent. The sample has some 440,000 distinct CDR3 sequences; the top ten hold over 1.3%. The chain is built from TRBV5-1 and TRBJ2-1; the D call from TCRdb, TRBD2, cannot be confirmed without DNA. The sample comprised blood T cells: a sorted CD56 or NKG2C T cell subset, CD4+ or CD8+ T cells, or bulk PBMC T cells (not recorded which). This receptor was identified in a woman aged 50 to 60 in good health. CDR3 residues: CASSPKSGLAGGGDEQFF.